The rows below give T cell receptor beta chains drawn from one sample of a study of regulatory T cells in long-lasting Graves disease. A single record per CDR3 protein comes from TCRdb applying MiXCR to the multiplex PCR reads. The sample has around 250,000 distinct CDR3 sequences; around 18% are singletons. These data were also filed under a second study, of T cells in Graves' hyperthyroidism and ophthalmopathy.

Sequencing was performed on peripheral blood mononuclear cells (PBMCs), taken at new diagnosis, from a patient treated with antithyroid drugs. These receptors were collected from a woman in her twenties or thirties with Graves disease. CDR3s include the opening cysteine and the closing phenylalanine or tryptophan. D genes are given only for firm matches. Clone size is given for some rows only: seen once, a few or many times, or a class if the clone is expanded.

>TRBV7-9|-|many|TRBJ2-7
CASSRHSYEQYF
TGTGCCAGCAGCCGTCACTCCTACGAGCAGTACTTC
>TRBV12-3/TRBV12-4|-|many|TRBJ1-4
CASSQTDRNEKLFF
TGTGCCAGCAGCCAGACAGACCGTAATGAAAAACTGTTTTTT
>TRBV20-1|-|-|TRBJ2-7
CSARGVAQSSYEQYF
TGCAGTGCTAGAGGGGTAGCGCAGAGCTCCTACGAGCAGTACTTC
>TRBV11-2|-|few|TRBJ1-2
CASTIFGAANYGYTF
TGTGCCAGCACTATTTTCGGGGCAGCCAACTATGGCTACACCTTC
>TRBV24-1|-|many|TRBJ1-2
CATSDNYGYTF
TGTGCCACCAGTGATAACTATGGCTACACCTTC
>TRBV4-1|-|many|TRBJ1-5
CASSQVLGVSNQPQHF
TGCGCCAGCAGCCAAGTCCTGGGGGTTAGCAATCAGCCCCAGCATTTT
>TRBV2|-|many|TRBJ1-1
CASSEFLPGTEAFF
TGTGCCAGCAGTGAATTTCTGCCCGGGACTGAAGCTTTCTTT
>TRBV5-6|-|few|TRBJ1-2
CASSDRNNYGYTF
TGTGCCAGCAGCGACCGAAACAACTATGGCTACACCTTC
>TRBV7-9|TRBD1|many|TRBJ1-2
CASSLVVAGQYYGYTF
TGTGCCAGCAGCTTGGTCGTAGCGGGACAGTACTATGGCTACACCTTC
>TRBV5-6|TRBD2|many|TRBJ2-7
CASSLGGGTDEQYF
TGTGCCAGCAGCTTGGGGGGGGGAACGGACGAGCAGTACTTC
>TRBV14|-|-|TRBJ2-7
CASSQPIGTIYEQYF
TGTGCCAGCAGCCAACCGATCGGGACGATATACGAGCAGTACTTC
>TRBV2|TRBD1|many|TRBJ1-1
CASSNTGQGSTEAFF
TGTGCCAGCAGTAACACAGGACAGGGCTCCACTGAAGCTTTCTTT
>TRBV2|-|many|TRBJ1-5
CASIRDSNQPQHF
TGTGCCAGCATTAGAGACAGCAATCAGCCCCAGCATTTT
>TRBV29-1|TRBD1|many|TRBJ1-4
CSVMKGTAEKLFF
TGCAGCGTTATGAAAGGGACAGCTGAAAAACTGTTTTTT
>TRBV11-2|TRBD2|many|TRBJ2-5
CANSKRAGGEETQYF
TGTGCCAACAGCAAACGGGCGGGGGGTGAAGAGACCCAGTACTTC
>TRBV6-2/TRBV6-3|TRBD1|many|TRBJ1-2
CASSYKTGSTYGYTF
TGTGCCAGCAGTTATAAGACAGGGTCGACCTATGGCTACACCTTC
>TRBV12-3/TRBV12-4|TRBD1|many|TRBJ2-7
CASSQGAAAEQYF
TGTGCCAGCAGTCAGGGGGCGGCGGCCGAGCAGTACTTC
>TRBV5-1|-|many|TRBJ2-7
CASRAQGNTYEQYF
TGCGCCAGCAGGGCCCAGGGCAACACCTACGAGCAGTACTTC
>TRBV24-1|-|few|TRBJ2-4
CATSTGIGNIQYF
TGTGCCACCTCCACGGGAATCGGAAACATTCAGTACTTC
>TRBV5-1|-|many|TRBJ2-2
CASSLAGGGTGELFF
TGCGCCAGCAGCTTGGCCGGTGGAGGGACCGGGGAGCTGTTTTTT
>TRBV6-5|TRBD2|many|TRBJ2-7
CASSYSRTSGTYEQYF
TGTGCCAGCAGTTACTCCCGGACTAGCGGTACCTACGAGCAGTACTTC
>TRBV3-1|-|many|TRBJ2-2
CASLLPTGELFF
TGTGCCAGCCTCCTCCCCACCGGGGAGCTGTTTTTT
>TRBV12-3/TRBV12-4|-|many|TRBJ1-1
CASSWGHSEAFF
TGTGCCAGCAGTTGGGGACATTCTGAAGCTTTCTTT
>TRBV2|-|many|TRBJ1-6
CASTFEGVNNSPLHF
TGTGCCAGCACTTTCGAGGGTGTAAATAATTCACCCCTCCACTTT
>TRBV18|TRBD1|many|TRBJ1-1
CASSRGQGAFTEAFF
TGTGCCAGCTCGCGGGGACAGGGGGCTTTCACTGAAGCTTTCTTT
>TRBV2|-|many|TRBJ1-4
CASSEALSTGGVDEKLFF
TGTGCCAGCAGTGAAGCTCTCTCGACGGGGGGCGTAGATGAAAAACTGTTTTTT
>TRBV14|TRBD1|-|TRBJ2-7
CASSQGRQGPRQYF
TGTGCCAGCAGCCAAGGCCGACAGGGTCCAAGGCAGTACTTC
>TRBV2|TRBD1|many|TRBJ1-5
CASSVDRENQPQHF
TGTGCCAGCAGCGTAGACAGGGAAAATCAGCCCCAGCATTTT